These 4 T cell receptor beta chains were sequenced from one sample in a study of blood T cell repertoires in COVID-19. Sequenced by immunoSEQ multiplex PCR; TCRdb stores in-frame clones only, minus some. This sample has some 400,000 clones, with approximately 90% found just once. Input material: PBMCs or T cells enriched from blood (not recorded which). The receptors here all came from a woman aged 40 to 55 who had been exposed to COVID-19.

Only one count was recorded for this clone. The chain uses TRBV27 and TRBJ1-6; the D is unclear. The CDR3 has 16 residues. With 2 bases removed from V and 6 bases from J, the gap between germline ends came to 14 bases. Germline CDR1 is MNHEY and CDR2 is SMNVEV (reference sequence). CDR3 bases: TGTGCCAGCAGTTTAAGGGAGGGCCTAGGTAATTCACCCCTCCACTTT. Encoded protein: CASSLREGLGNSPLHF.

DNA of the CDR3: TGTGCCAGTAGTATAGATCTGACAGGGAGCTACGAGCAGTACTTC. This encodes CASSIDLTGSYEQYF. This chain uses TRBV19 with TRBJ2-7, with 7 bases lining up with TRBD1. V trimming: 0 bases; J trimming: 3 bases; junction bases outside the gene matches: 5. CDR1 is LNHDA and CDR2 is SQIVND in the germline V gene (reference sequence). The CDR3 has 15 amino acids.

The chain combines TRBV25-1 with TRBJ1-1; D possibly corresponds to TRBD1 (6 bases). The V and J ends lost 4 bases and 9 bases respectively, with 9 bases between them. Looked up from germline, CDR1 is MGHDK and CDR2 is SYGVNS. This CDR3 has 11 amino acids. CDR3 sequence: CASSGGGQAFF. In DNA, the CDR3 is TGTGCCAGCAGTGGCGGGGGGCAAGCTTTCTTT.

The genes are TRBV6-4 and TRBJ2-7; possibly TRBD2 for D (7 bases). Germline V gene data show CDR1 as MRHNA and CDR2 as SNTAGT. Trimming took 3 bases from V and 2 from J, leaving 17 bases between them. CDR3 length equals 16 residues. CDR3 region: CASSEYGGAPTYEQYF. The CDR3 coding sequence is TGTGCCAGCAGTGAGTATGGGGGGGCCCCTACCTACGAGCAGTACTTC.